This record concerns one T cell receptor beta chain sequence. The antigen is not known. The sample comes from a study of CD8+CD57+ T cells in acquired aplastic anemia. Whole-study context: Roughly 3 ug was the average amount of DNA from sorted CD4+ and CD8+ cells. Regarding the study as a whole: Found in both controls and patients were twenty-nine CD8+ CDR3 sequences.

Selection for sequencing was limited to patients who had shown CD8+CD57+ cell expansion by flow cytometry. Blood came from patients not yet given any therapy. Template material for TCR beta VDJ and CDR3 profiling consisted of genomic DNA. Each CDR3 protein is one row after TCRdb ran MiXCR on the reads. Here the sample spans under 250,000 distinct CDR3 sequences, 65% being singletons. The CDR3 contains 14 residues. Germline CDR1 reads DFQATT; CDR2 reads SNEGSKA (reference sequence). With V trimmed by 1 base and J by 4 bases, 6 bases remained unmatched. The chain joins TRBV20-1 to TRBJ2-5; TRBD2 matches at 7 bases. Material: sorted CD4+, CD8+, or CD8+CD57+ T cells (not recorded which) from PBMCs. The TCR comes from a human donor with aplastic anemia. In DNA form, the CDR3 reads TGCAGTGCTAGAGGTTTCGGGGAGGGAGAGACCCAGTACTTC. It specifies CSARGFGEGETQYF.